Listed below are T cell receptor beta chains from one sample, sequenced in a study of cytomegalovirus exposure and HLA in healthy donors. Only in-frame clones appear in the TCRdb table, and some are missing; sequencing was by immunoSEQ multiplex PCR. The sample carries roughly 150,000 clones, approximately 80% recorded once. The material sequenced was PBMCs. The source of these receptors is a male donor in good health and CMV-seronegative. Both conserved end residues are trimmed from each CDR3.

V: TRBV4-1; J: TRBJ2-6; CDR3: ASSQDGGTGANVLT
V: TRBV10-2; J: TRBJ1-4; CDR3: ASSEGQGARAEKLF
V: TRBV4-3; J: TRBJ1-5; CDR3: ASSLGQGKQPQH
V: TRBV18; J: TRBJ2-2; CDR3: ASSPGTGRTGELF
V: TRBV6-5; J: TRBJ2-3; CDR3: ASTPSGGASDTQY
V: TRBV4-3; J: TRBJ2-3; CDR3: ASSQGALHTQY
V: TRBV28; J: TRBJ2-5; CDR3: ASRQTHGETQY
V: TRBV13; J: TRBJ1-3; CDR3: ASSLAGSGNTIY
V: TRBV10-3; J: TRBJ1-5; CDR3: AISETGDQPQH
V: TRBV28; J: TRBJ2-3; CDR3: ASTGTSTDTQY
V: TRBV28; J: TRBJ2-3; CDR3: ASGRAQY
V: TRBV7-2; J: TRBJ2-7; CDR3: ASSLARGGYEQY
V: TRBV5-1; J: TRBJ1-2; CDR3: ASRDRRDANYGYT
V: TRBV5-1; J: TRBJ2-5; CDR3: ASSWRGGRETQY
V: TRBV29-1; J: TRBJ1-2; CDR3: SARQGADYGYT
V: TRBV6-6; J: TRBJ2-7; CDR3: ASSPTRQEQY
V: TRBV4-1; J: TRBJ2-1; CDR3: ASSQDRGLAGGSNAYNEQF
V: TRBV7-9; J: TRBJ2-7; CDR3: ASSLAGGSYEQY
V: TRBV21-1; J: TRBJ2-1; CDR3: ASSTGQGIDNEQF
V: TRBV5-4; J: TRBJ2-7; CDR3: ASSRWSPGPSYEQY
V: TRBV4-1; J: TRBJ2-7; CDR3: ASTPVGSVSPGEQY
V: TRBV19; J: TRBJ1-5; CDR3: ASSSLTGSGNQPQH
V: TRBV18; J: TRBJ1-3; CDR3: ASSSSTESSGNTIY
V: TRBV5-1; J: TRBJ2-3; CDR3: VSSSGLRETDTQY
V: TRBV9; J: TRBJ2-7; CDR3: ASSRRGGDEQY
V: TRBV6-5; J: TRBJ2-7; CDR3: ASSYSRFSGIYEQY